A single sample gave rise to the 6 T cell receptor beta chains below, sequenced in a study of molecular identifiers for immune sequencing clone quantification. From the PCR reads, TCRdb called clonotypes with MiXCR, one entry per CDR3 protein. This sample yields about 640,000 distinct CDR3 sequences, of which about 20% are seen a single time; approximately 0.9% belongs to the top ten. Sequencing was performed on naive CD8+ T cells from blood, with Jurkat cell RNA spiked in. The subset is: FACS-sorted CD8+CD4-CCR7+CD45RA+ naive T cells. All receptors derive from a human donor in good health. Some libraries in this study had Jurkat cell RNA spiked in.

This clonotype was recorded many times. The CDR3 DNA reads as TGTGCCAGCAGCCAAGAGGGGACCAAAGAGACCCAGTACTTC. This codes for CASSQEGTKETQYF. The rearrangement uses TRBV3-1 and TRBJ2-5, with D perhaps being TRBD1 or TRBD2 (5 bases each). The germline V and J ends were trimmed by 0 bases and 3 bases, with 8 bases remaining between them. This CDR3 region has 14 residues. In germline, CDR1 is LGHDT, CDR2 YNNKEL (reference sequence).

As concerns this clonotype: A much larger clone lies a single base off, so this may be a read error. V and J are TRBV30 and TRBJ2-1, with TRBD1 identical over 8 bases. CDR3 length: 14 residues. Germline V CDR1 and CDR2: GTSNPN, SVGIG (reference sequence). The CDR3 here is CTWSVGTGYNEQFF. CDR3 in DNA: TGTACCTGGAGTGTCGGGACAGGATACAATGAGCAGTTCTTC.

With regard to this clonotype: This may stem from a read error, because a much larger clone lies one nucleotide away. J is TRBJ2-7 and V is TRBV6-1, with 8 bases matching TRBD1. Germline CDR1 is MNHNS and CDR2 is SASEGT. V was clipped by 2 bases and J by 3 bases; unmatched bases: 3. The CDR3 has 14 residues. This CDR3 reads CASSELGTGYEQYF. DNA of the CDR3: TGTGCCAGCAGTGAACTCGGGACAGGCTACGAGCAGTACTTC.

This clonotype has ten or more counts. The CDR3 region is CASSLLAGSNQETQYF. The CDR3 DNA follows: TGTGCCAGCAGTTTATTAGCAGGGTCAAACCAAGAGACCCAGTACTTC. J is TRBJ2-5 and V is TRBV28; the D gene is possibly TRBD1 (5 bases). The V end was cut by 1 base, the J end by 0 bases, with 12 bases between. The length of the CDR3 is 16 residues. The germline V gene has CDR1 MDHEN and CDR2 SYDVKM.

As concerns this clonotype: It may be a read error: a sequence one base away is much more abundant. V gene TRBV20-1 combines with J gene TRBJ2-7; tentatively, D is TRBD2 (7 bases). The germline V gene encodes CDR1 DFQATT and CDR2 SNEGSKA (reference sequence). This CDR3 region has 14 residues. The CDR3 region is CSARDAYRDYEHYF. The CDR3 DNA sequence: TGCAGTGCTAGAGATGCCTACAGGGACTACGAGCATTACTTC.

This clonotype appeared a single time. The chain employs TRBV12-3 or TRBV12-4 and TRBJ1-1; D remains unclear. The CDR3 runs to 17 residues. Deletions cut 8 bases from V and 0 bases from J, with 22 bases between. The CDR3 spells CASSFVAYPRMNTEAFF. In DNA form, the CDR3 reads TGTGCCAGCTCGTTCGTGGCGTACCCCCGAATGAACACTGAAGCTTTCTTT.